This T cell receptor (beta chain) comes out of a study of long-term antiretroviral therapy in people with HIV. The germline CDR1 and CDR2 sequences are SGHNT and YYREEE (reference sequence). The CDR3 runs to 12 residues. Trimming took off 2 bases at V and 6 bases at J, with 8 bases between the two ends. An immunoSEQ assay, version v3.0, was performed at survey level. Assay used: immunoSEQ multiplex PCR; TCRdb lists only in-frame clones, some missing. The sample lists under 50,000 clones, approximately 94% occurring once. J is TRBJ1-2 and V is TRBV5-4; D not certain. This clonotype was sampled from a man under 40 with HIV. Source: unsorted PBMCs, taken 9 to 9.5 years after starting antiretroviral therapy. CDR3 nucleotide sequence: TGTGCCAGCAGCTTCTTTGGGGATGGCTACACCTTC. It is translated as CASSFFGDGYTF.